This TCR beta chain was obtained from a study of cytomegalovirus exposure and HLA in healthy donors. Germline CDR1 SGHNT, CDR2 YYREEE (reference sequence). The CDR3 has 14 amino acids. V lost 0 bases, J lost 5 bases, and 2 bases stayed unmatched. Healthy bone marrow donors made up the donors. Use of 60 Vbeta and 13 Jbeta primers characterized the PCR. Measured with immunoSEQ multiplex PCR; TCRdb has only the in-frame clones, and not every one. The sample includes fewer than 180,000 clones, more than 65% of them seen just once. Specimen: PBMCs. V usage is TRBV5-4 and J usage is TRBJ2-1; 7 nucleotides line up with TRBD2. The receptor was isolated from a man aged 50-60 years in good health and CMV-seropositive. CDR3 in DNA: TGTGCCAGCAGCTTGGGTGGGAGGGACAATGAGCAGTTCTTC. It codes for CASSLGGRDNEQFF. The whole variable domain, remainder taken from reference TRBV5-4 and TRBJ2-1, is ETGVTQSPTHLIKTRGQQVTLRCSSQSGHNTVSWYQQALGQGPQFIFQYYREEENGRGNFPPRFSGLQFPNYSSELNVNALELDDSALYLCASSLGGRDNEQFFGPGTRLTVL.